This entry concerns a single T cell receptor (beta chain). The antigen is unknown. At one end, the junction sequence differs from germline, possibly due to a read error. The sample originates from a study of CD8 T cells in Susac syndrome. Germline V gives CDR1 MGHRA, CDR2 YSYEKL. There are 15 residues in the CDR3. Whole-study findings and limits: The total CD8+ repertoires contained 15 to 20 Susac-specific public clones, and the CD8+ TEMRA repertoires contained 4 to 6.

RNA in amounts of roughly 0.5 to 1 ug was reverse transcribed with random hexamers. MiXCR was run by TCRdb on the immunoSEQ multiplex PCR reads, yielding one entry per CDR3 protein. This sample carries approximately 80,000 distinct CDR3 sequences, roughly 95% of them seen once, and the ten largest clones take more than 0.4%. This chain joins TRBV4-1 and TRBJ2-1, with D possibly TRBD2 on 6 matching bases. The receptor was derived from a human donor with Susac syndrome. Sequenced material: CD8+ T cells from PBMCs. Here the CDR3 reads CASSQVAGNYNEQFF. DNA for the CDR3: TGTGCCAGCAGCCAAGTCGCGGGAAACTACAATGAGCAGTTCTTC.